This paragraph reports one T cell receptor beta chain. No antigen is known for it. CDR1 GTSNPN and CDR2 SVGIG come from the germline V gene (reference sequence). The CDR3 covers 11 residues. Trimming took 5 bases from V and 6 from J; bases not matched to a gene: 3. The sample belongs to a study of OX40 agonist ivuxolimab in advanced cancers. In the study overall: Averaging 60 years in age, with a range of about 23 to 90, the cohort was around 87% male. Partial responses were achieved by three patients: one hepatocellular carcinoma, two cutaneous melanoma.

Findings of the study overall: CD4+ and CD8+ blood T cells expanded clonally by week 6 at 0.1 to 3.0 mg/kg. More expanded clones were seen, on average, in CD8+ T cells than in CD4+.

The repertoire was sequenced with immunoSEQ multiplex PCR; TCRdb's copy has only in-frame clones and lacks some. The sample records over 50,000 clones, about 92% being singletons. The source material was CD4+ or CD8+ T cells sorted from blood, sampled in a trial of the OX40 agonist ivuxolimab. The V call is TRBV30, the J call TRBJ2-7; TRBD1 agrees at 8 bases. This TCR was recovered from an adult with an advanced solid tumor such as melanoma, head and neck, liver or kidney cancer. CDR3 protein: CAWGQGREQYF. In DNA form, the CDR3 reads TGTGCCTGGGGACAGGGCCGCGAGCAGTACTTC.